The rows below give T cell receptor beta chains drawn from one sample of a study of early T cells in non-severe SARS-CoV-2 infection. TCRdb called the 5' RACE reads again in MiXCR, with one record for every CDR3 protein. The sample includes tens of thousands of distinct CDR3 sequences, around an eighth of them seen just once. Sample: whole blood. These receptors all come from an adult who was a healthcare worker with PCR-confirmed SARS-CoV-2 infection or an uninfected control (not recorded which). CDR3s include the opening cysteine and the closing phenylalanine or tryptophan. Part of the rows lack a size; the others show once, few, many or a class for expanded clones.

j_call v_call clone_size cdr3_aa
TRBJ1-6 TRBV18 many CASSTDGDSPLHF
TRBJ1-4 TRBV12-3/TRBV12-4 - CASSLEAGRENCFF
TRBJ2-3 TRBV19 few CASSTLSGSDTQYF
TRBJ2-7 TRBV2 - CASSQDRTSEQYF
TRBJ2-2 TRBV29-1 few CSVRTGLNTGELFF
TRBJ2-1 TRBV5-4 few CASSLAGQYNEQFF
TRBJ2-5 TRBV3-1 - CASSLYHLETQYF
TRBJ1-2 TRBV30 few CAWSGGTDSGYTF
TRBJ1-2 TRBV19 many CASSITAPGASYGYTF
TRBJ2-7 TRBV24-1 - CATSDGASYEQYF
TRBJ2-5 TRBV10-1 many CASSSGIQGAGETQYF
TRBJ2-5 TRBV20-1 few CSRRLAGAQETQYF
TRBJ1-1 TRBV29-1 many CSVKRNTEAFF
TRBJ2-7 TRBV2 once CASSRDGGYEQYF
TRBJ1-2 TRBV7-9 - CASYSNDGTQDGYTF
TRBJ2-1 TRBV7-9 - CASSPEQPYFGSYNEQFF
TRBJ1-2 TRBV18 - CASSPSGDVNYGYTF
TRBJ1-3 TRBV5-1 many CASSSQGSVGAGNTIYF
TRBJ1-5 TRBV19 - CASSIAGSNQPQHF
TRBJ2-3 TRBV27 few CASSQRQDTQYF
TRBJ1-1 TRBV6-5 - CASSQPGLKAFF
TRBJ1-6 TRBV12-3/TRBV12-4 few CASTPGLGSSPLHF
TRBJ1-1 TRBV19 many CASSPGRNTEAFF
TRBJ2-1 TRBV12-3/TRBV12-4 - CASSFTAYNEQFF
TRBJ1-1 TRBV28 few CASGPPTGMNTEAFF
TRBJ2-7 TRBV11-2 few CASSFLSGRAGYEQYF
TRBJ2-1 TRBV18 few CASSPPSGGSLDEQFF
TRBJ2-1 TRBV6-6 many CASRPAWGGVFYNEQFF